The 11 T cell receptor beta chains listed next were all sequenced from one sample in a study of PD-1 blockade in classical Hodgkin lymphoma. Following autologous stem cell transplantation, relapse occurred in every patient, and exposure to brentuximab vedotin varied. TCRdb's copy holds only in-frame clones and misses some; the assay was immunoSEQ multiplex PCR. The sample lists 90,000 to 100,000 clones, roughly 92% occurring once. The specimen was peripheral blood mononuclear cells (PBMCs), collected at baseline. These receptors were taken from a human donor with classical Hodgkin lymphoma.

V is TRBV18 and J is TRBJ2-1; TRBD1 might be the D (5 bases). Germline CDR1 reads KGHSH; CDR2 reads LQKENI. Trimming left V 3 bases short and J 9 bases short, with 24 bases between. The CDR3 runs to 17 residues. The DNA for the CDR3 is TGTGCCAGCTCACCTTTAGAAGCGACAGCACGGGTTCCTGAGCAGTTCTTC. Protein: CASSPLEATARVPEQFF. Drawing the rest from reference TRBV18 and TRBJ2-1, the complete variable domain is NAGVMQNPRHLVRRRGQEARLRCSPMKGHSHVYWYRQLPEEGLKFMVYLQKENIIDESGMPKERFSAEFPKEGPSILRIQQVVRGDSAAYFCASSPLEATARVPEQFFGPGTRLTVL.

The chain has TRBV27 and TRBJ2-7; 7 bases line up with TRBD2. The CDR3 sequence is 14 residues long. Germline V lookup: CDR1 MNHEY, CDR2 SMNVEV (reference sequence). The junction had 12 bases not matched to a gene; V was cut back by 7 bases and J by 6 bases. CDR3 region: CASTRWGGVAEQYF. In DNA, the CDR3 is TGTGCCAGCACGAGGTGGGGGGGAGTGGCCGAGCAGTACTTC.

The chain employs TRBV27 and TRBJ1-2, with unresolved D. This CDR3 region has 16 residues. Per the germline V gene, CDR1 is MNHEY and CDR2 is SMNVEV (reference sequence). V gave up 5 bases and J gave up 4 bases, with 20 bases separating them. The CDR3: CASSRQAASIGYGYTF. The CDR3 bases are TGTGCCAGCAGTCGTCAGGCCGCTTCAATAGGCTATGGCTACACCTTC.

The chain recombines TRBV19 with TRBJ1-5; tentatively, D is TRBD1 (6 bases). This CDR3 is built from 14 residues. V was pared by 4 bases and J by 5 bases, with 12 bases between. Germline V lookup: CDR1 LNHDA, CDR2 SQIVND (reference sequence). In DNA form, the CDR3 reads TGTGCCAGTAGTAAACAGGGTCCCTATCAGCCCCAGCATTTT. It is translated as CASSKQGPYQPQHF.

This chain connects TRBV27 to TRBJ1-5; weak D call: TRBD1 (5 bases). Trimming pared 8 bases from V and 4 bases from J, leaving 6 bases between. Germline V lookup: CDR1 MNHEY, CDR2 SMNVEV (reference sequence). The CDR3 spans 11 residues. CDR3 in amino acids: CASGGNQPQHF. For the CDR3, the DNA is TGTGCCAGCGGGGGAAATCAGCCCCAGCATTTT.

The chain recombines TRBV27 with TRBJ2-7, with 9 nucleotides matching TRBD1. With V trimmed by 2 bases and J by 3 bases, 14 bases remained unmatched. In germline, CDR1 is MNHEY, CDR2 SMNVEV (reference sequence). This CDR3 contains 18 residues. The CDR3 spells CASSLQVLGQGGNYEQYF. The CDR3 DNA follows: TGTGCCAGCAGTTTACAGGTCCTGGGACAGGGTGGTAACTACGAGCAGTACTTC.

This clone was seen a single time. The chain is built from TRBV27 and TRBJ2-2; D unresolved. Trimming took 6 bases from V and 6 from J, leaving 11 bases between them. Germline V lookup: CDR1 MNHEY, CDR2 SMNVEV (reference sequence). This CDR3 is 13 amino acids long. In DNA, the CDR3 is TGTGCCAGCAGCTCCCCCCCGTCCGGGGAGCTGTTTTTT. Translated: CASSSPPSGELFF.

The rearrangement joins TRBV12-5 to TRBJ2-1; tentatively, D is TRBD2 (6 bases). V was trimmed by 4 bases and J by 8 bases, leaving 15 bases between them. Germline V gene sequence: CDR1 LGHNT, CDR2 FRNRAP. CDR3 length equals 14 residues. The CDR3 DNA follows: TGTGCTAGTGGTTCCCGACTAGTTGGCTATGAGCAGTTCTTC. Amino acids: CASGSRLVGYEQFF.

The J gene is TRBJ2-3, the V gene TRBV28, with 8 bases lining up with TRBD2. The CDR3 loop spans 16 amino acids. Germline values: CDR1 MDHEN, CDR2 SYDVKM. With 1 base clipped from V and 4 bases from J, the junction kept 7 bases outside the gene matches. DNA of the CDR3: TGTGCCAGCAGTTTATTAGGCGGGAGGCTGTCAGATACGCAGTATTTT. Residues: CASSLLGGRLSDTQYF.

The CDR3: CASSQTDEQYF. CDR3 DNA: TGTGCCAGCAGTCAGACGGACGAGCAGTACTTC. The rearrangement uses TRBV25-1 and TRBJ2-7; D not resolved. Per the germline V gene, CDR1 is MGHDK and CDR2 is SYGVNS. There are 11 residues in the CDR3. V lost 5 bases and J 5 bases, leaving 7 bases between the germline ends.

V is TRBV6-6 and J is TRBJ2-1; D is unresolved. The CDR3 runs to 16 residues. CDR1 is MNHNY and CDR2 is SVGAGI in the germline V gene (reference sequence). V lost 5 bases to trimming and J lost 2 bases, with 16 bases between them. The CDR3 nucleotides are TGTGCCAGCAGTCCCGTGGTGGCCTTGGCCTACAATGAGCAGTTCTTC. It translates to CASSPVVALAYNEQFF.